This T cell receptor beta chain originates from a study of blood T cell repertoires in COVID-19. Germline values: CDR1 MNHEY, CDR2 SVGAGI. The CDR3 extends over 15 amino acids. Trimming took off 0 bases at V and 4 bases at J, with 13 bases between the two ends. Profiled with immunoSEQ multiplex PCR; TCRdb holds only in-frame clones, not every one. The sample carries over 120,000 clones, 75% to 90% recorded once. The chain has TRBV6-5 and TRBJ2-7; tentatively, D is TRBD1 (5 bases). This receptor was taken from a man between 65 and 80 years old who had recovered from COVID-19. Sequenced input: peripheral blood. CDR3 protein: CASSYSPGWRYEQYF. The CDR3, as DNA: TGTGCCAGCAGTTACTCGCCAGGGTGGCGATACGAGCAGTACTTC.